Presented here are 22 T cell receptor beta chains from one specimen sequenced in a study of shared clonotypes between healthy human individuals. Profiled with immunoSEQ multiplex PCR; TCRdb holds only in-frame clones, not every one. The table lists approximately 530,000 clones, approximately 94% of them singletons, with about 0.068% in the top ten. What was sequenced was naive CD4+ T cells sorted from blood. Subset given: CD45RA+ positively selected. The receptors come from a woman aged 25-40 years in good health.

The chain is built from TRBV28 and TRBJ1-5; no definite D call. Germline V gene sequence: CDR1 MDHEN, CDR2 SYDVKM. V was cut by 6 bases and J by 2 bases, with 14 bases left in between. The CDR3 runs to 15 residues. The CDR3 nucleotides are TGTGCCAGCAGCCGTTATTTAGCGGGCAATCAGCCCCAGCATTTT. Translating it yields CASSRYLAGNQPQHF.

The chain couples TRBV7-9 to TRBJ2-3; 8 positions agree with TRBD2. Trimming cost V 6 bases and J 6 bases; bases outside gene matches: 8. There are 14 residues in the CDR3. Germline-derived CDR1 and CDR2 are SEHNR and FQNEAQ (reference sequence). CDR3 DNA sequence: TGTGCCAGCAGATCCTCTACGGGGGGGGATACGCAGTATTTT. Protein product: CASRSSTGGDTQYF.

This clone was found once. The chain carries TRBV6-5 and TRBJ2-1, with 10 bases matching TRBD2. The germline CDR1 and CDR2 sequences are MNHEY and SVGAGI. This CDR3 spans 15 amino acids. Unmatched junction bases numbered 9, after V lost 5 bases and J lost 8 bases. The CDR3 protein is CASSTASGSWDEQFF. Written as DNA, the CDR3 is TGTGCCAGCAGTACAGCTAGCGGGAGTTGGGATGAGCAGTTCTTC.

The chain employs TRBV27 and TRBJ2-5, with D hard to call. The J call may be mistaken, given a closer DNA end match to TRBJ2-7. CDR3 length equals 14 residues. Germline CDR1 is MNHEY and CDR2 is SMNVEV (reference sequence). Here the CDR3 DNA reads TGTGCCAGCAGTCCCACGGACCCCTCCTACGAGCAGTACTTC. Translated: CASSPTDPSYEQYF.

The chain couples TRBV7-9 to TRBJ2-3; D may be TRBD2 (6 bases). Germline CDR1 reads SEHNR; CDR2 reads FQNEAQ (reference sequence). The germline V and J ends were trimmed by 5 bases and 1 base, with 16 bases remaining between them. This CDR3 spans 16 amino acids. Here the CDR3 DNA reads TGTGCCAGCAGCCCCGCAGGGAGGCTGGGCACAGATACGCAGTATTTT. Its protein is CASSPAGRLGTDTQYF.

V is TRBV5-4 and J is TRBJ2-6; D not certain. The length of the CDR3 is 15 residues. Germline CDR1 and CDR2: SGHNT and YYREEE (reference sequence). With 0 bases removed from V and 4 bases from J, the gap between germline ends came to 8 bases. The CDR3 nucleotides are TGTGCCAGCAGCTTGGATACCTCCGGGGCCAACGTCCTGACTTTC. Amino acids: CASSLDTSGANVLTF.

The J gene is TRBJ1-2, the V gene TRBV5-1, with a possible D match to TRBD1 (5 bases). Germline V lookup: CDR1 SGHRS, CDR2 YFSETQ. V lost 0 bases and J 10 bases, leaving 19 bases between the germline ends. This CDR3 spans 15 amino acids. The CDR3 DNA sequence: TGCGCCAGCAGCTTGGGACAGAATCTTCGATTTGCCTACACCTTC. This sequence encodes CASSLGQNLRFAYTF.

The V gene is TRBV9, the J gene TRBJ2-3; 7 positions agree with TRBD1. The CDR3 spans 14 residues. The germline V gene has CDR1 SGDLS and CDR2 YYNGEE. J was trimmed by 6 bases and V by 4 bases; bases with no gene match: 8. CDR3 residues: CASSPTGTVDTQYF. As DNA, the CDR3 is TGTGCCAGCAGCCCTACTGGGACAGTGGATACGCAGTATTTT.

CDR3 region: CASSYSLGGGNTEAFF. CDR3 nucleotides: TGTGCCAGCAGTTACTCCCTGGGGGGGGGAAACACTGAAGCTTTCTTT. This sequence joins TRBV6-5 and TRBJ1-1; D may be TRBD1 (5 bases). Germline assignment: CDR1 MNHEY and CDR2 SVGAGI. This CDR3 region has 16 residues. The V end lost 0 bases, the J end lost 2 bases, and 13 bases lay between the germline ends.

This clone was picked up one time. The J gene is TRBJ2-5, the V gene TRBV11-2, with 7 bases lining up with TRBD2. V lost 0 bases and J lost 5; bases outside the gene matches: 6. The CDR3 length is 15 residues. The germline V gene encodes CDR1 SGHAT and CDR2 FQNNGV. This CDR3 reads CASSLDRGSGETQYF. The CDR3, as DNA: TGTGCCAGCAGCTTAGATAGGGGTAGCGGGGAGACCCAGTACTTC.

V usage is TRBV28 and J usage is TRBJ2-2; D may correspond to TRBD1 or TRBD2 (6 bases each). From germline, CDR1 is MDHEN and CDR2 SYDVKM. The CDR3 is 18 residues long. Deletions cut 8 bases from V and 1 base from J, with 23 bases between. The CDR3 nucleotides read TGTGCCAGCGCGGGACCTACTCCGGGACACTTGAACACCGGGGAGCTGTTTTTT. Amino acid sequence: CASAGPTPGHLNTGELFF.

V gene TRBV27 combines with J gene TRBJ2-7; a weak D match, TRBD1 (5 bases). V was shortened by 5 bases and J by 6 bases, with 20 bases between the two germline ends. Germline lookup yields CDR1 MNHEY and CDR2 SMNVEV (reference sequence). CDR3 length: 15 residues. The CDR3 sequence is CASSPADTYWGEQYF. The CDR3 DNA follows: TGTGCCAGCAGTCCCGCGGACACCTACTGGGGCGAGCAGTACTTC.

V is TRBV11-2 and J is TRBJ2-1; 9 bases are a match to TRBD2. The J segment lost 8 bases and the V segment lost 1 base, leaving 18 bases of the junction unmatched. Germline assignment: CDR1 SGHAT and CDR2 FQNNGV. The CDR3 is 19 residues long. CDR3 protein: CASSLARGYGLAGRDEQFF. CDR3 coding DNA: TGTGCCAGCAGCTTAGCGAGGGGGTACGGCCTAGCGGGAAGGGATGAGCAGTTCTTC.

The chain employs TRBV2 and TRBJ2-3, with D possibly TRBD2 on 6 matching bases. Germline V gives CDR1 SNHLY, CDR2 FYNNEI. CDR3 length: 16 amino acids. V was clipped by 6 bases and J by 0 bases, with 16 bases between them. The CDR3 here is CASSDRVAESTDTQYF. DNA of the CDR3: TGTGCCAGCAGCGACCGGGTAGCGGAGAGCACAGATACGCAGTATTTT.

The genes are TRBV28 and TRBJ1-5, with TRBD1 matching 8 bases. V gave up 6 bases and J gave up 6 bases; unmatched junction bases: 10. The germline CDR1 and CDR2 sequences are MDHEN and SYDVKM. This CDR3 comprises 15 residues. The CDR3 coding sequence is TGTGCCAGCAGCGAGGACAGGGTTTTTTTTCAGCCCCAGCATTTT. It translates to CASSEDRVFFQPQHF.

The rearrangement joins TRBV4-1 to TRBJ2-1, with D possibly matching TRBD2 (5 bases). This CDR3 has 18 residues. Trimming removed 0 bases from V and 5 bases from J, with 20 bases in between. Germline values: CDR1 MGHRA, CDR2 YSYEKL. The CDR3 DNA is TGCGCCAGCAGCCAAGACCCCCGTGCTAGCTATCCGGACAATGAGCAGTTCTTC. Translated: CASSQDPRASYPDNEQFF.

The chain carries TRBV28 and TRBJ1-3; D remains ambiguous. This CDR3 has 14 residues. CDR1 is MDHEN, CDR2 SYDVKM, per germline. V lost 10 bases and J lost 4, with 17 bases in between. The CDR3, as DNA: TGTGCCACCACCCCGCGCCCTATGGGAAACACCATATATTTT. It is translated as CATTPRPMGNTIYF.

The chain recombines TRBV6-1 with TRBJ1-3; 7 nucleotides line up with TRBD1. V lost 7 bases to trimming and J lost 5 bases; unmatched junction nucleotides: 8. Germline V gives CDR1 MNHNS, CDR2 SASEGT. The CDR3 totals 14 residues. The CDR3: CASTLTGARNTIYF. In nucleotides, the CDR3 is TGTGCCAGCACCCTAACAGGGGCGCGAAACACCATATATTTT.

Here the CDR3 reads CASSFSSSNTEAFF. The CDR3 DNA reads as TGTGCCAGCAGCTTCTCCTCTTCGAACACTGAAGCTTTCTTT. The genes are TRBV5-4 and TRBJ1-1, with D unresolved. The length of the CDR3 is 14 residues. V was shortened by 2 bases and J by 1 base, with 9 bases between the two germline ends. From germline, CDR1 is SGHNT and CDR2 YYREEE (reference sequence).

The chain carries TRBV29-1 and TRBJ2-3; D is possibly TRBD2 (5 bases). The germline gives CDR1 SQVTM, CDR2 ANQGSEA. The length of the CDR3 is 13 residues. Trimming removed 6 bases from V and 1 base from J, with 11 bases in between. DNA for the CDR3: TGCAGCGTCGAGGGCCTCGGCACAGATACGCAGTATTTT. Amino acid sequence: CSVEGLGTDTQYF.

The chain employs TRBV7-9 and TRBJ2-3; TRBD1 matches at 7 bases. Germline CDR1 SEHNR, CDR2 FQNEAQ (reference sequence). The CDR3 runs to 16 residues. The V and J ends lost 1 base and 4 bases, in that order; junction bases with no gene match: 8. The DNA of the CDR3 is TGTGCCAGCAGCTTAGGAGACAGGGTCGGCGCAGATACGCAGTATTTT. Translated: CASSLGDRVGADTQYF.

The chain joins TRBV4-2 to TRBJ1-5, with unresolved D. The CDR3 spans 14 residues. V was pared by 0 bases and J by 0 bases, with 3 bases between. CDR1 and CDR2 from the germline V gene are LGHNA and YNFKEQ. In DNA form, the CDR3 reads TGTGCCAGCAGCCAAGATAATAGCAATCAGCCCCAGCATTTT. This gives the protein CASSQDNSNQPQHF.